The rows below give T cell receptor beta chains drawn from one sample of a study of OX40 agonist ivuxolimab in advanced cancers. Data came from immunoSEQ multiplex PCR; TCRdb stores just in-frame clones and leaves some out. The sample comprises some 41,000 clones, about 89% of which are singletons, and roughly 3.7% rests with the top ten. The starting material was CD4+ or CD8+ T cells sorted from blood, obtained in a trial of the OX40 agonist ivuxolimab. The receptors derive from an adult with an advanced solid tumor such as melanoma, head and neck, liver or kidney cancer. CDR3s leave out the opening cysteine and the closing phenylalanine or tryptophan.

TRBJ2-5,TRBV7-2,ASSLEGRQTQY
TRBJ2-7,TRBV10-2,ASSPRSGSEQY
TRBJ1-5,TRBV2,ASSPDRGRGNQPQH
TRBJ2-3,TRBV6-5,ASSRPGDSRDTQY
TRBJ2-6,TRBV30,AWSAGRLFSGANVLT
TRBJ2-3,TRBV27,ASSQPGQGRDTQY
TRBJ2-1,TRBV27,ASSPRFSYNEQF
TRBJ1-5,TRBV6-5,ASSRDRERQPQH
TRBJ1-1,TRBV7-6,ASSLEGFETEAF
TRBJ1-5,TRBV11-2,ASSLVAGKQGQPQH
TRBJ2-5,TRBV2,ASSGISGRETQY
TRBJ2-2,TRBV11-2,ASSLVSSGTGELF
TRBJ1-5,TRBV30,AWSVREDQPQH
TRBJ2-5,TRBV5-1,ASSPVGTTIQGETQY
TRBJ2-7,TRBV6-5,ASNHQQYEQY
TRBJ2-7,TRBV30,AWTRYSSYEQY
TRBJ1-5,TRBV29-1,SVEVGVGQPQH
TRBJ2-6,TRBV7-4,ASSPMSQSRANVLT
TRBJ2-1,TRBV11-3,ASSSSLLSNEQF
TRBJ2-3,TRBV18,ASSPGLVGDTQY
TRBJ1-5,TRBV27,ASSPRGQPQH
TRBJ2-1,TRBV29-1,SVEARSSYNEQF
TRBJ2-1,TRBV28,ASGGQGGNEQF
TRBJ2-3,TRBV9,ASSVAGDTQY
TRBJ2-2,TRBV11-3,ASSLVTRNTGELF
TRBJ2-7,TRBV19,ASSAAASPYEQY
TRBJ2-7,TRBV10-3,AISEAGGDEQY
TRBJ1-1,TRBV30,AWSETGNTEAF
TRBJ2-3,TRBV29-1,SVEEGGRDTQY
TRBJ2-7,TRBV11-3,ASSFTGYYEQY
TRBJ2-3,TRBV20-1,SARGSPTQY
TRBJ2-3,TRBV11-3,ASRGLAGVLDTQY
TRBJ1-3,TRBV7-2,ASSLTGASGNTIY
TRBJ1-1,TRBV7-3,ASSSQGNTEAF
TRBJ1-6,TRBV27,ASSLIDGPSPLH
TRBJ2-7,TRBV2,ATRISYEQY
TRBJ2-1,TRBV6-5,ASTLGTASYNEQF
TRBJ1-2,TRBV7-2,ASSREVGANYGYT
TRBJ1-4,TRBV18,ASSPPGTRANEKLF
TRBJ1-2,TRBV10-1,ASSRTSYGYT
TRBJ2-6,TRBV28,ASSSIAGANVLT
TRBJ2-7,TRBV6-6,ASSLSGARAYEQY